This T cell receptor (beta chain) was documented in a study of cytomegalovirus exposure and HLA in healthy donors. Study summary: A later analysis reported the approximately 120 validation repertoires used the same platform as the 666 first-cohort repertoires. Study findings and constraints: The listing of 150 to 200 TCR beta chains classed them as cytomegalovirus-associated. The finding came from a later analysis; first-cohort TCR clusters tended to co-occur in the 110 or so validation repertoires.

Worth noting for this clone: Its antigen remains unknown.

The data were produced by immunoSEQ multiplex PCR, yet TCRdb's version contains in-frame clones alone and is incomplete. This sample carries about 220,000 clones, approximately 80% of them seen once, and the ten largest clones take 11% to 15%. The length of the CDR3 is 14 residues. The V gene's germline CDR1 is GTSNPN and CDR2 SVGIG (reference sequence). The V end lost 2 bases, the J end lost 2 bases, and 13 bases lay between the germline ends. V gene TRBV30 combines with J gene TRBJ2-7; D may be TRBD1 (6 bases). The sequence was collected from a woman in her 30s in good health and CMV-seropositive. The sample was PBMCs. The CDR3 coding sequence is TGTGCCTGGAGTATAGACAGGCGTACCTACGAGCAGTACTTC. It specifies CAWSIDRRTYEQYF.